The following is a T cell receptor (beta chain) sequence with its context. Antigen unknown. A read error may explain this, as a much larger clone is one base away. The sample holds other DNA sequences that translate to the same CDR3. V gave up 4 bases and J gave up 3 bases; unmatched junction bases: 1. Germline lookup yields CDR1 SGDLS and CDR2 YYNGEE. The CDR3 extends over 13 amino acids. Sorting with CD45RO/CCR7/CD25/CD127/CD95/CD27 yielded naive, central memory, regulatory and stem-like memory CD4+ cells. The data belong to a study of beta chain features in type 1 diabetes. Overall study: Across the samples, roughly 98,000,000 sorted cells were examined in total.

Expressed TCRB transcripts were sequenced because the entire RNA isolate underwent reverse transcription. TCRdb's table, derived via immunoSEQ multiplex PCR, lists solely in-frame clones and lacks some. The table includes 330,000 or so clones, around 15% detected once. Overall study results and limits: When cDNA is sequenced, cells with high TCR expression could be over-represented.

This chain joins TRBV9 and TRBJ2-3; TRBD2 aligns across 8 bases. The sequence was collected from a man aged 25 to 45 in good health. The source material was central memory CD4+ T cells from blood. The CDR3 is CASSRGGTDTQYF. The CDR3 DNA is TGTGCCAGCAGCCGCGGGGGGACAGATACGCAGTATTTT.